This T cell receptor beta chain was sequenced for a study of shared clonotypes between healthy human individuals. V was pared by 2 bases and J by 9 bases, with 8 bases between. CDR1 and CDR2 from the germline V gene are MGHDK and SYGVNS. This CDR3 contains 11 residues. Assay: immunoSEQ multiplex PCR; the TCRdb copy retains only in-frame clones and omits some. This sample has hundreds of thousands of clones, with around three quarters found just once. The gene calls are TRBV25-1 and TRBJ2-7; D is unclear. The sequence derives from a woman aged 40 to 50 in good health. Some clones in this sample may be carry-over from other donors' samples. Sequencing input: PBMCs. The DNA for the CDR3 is TGTGCCAGCAGTGAAAGCTCTGTGCAGTACTTC. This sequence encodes CASSESSVQYF.